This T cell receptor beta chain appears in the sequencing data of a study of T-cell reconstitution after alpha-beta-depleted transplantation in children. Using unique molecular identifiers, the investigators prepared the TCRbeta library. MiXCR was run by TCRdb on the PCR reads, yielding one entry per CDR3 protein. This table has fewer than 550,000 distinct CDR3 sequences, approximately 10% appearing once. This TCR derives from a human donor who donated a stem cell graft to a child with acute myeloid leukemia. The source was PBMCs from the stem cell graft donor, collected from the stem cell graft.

The CDR3 spells CASSPQGHLNTEAFF. In nucleotides, the CDR3 is TGCGCCAGCAGCCCTCAGGGGCACCTGAACACTGAAGCTTTCTTT. V gene TRBV4-3 combines with J gene TRBJ1-1, with a tentative D call TRBD1 (6 bases). Looked up from germline, CDR1 is LGHNA and CDR2 is YSLEER. V dropped 4 bases and J dropped 0 bases, with 12 bases sitting between them. This CDR3 is 15 amino acids long.